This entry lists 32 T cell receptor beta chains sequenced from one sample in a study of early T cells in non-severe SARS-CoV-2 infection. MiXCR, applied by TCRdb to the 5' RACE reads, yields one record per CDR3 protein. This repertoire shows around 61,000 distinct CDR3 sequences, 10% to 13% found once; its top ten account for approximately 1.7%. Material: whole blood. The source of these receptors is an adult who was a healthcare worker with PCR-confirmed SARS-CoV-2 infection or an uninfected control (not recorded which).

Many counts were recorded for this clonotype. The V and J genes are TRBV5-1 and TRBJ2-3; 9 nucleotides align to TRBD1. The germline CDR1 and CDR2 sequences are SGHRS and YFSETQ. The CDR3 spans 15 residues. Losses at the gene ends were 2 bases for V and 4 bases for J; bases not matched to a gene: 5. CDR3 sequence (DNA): TGCGCCAGCAGCTTCGGACAGGGGAAACCAGATACGCAGTATTTT. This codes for CASSFGQGKPDTQYF. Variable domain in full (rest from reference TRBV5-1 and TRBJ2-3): KAGVTQTPRYLIKTRGQQVTLSCSPISGHRSVSWYQQTPGQGLQFLFEYFSETQRNKGNFPGRFSGRQFSNSRSEMNVSTLELGDSALYLCASSFGQGKPDTQYFGPGTRLTVL.

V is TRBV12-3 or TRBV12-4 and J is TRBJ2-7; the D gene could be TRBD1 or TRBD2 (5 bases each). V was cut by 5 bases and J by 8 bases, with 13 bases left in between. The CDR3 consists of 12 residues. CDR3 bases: TGTGCCAGCAGTCAATTGGGGGAACAGCAGTACTTC. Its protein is CASSQLGEQQYF.

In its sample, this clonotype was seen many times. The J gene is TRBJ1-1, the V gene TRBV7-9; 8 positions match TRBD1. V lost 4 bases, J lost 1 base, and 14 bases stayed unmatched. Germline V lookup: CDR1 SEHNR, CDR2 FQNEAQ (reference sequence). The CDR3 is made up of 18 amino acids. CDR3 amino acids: CASSSGTVAGGPNTEAFF. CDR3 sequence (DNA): TGTGCCAGCAGCTCCGGAACCGTGGCAGGGGGCCCGAACACTGAAGCTTTCTTT.

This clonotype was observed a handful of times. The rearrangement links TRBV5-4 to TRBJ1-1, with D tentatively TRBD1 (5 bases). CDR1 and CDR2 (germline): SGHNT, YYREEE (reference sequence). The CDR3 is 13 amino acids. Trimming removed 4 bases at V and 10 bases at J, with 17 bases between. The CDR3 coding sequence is TGTGCCAGCAGCCGTCGGGGATCCCAGGGAGCTTTCTTT. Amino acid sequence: CASSRRGSQGAFF.

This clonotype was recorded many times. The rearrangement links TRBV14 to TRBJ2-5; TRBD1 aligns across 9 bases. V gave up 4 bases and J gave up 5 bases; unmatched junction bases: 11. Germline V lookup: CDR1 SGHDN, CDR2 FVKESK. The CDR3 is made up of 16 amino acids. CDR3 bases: TGTGCCAGCAGCCCGGGACAGGGATCTTATGTGGAGACCCAGTACTTC. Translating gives CASSPGQGSYVETQYF.

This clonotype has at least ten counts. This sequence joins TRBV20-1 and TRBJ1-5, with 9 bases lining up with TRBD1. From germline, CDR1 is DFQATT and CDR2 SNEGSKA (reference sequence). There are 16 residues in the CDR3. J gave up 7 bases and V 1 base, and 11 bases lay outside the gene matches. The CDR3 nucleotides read TGCAGTGCTAGAGGACTAACAGGGGGCGGAATCCAGCCCCAGCATTTT. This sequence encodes CSARGLTGGGIQPQHF.

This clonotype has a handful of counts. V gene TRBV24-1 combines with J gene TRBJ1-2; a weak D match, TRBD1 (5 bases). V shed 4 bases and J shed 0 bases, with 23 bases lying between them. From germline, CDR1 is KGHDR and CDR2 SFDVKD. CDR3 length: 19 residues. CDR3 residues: CATSDPAGRGPPANYGYTF. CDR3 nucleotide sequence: TGTGCCACCAGTGACCCCGCAGGGAGGGGACCCCCAGCTAACTATGGCTACACCTTC.

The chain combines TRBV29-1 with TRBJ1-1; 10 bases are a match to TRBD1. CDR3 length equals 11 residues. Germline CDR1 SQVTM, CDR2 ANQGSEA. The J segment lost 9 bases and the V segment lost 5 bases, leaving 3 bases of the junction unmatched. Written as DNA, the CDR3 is TGCAGCGTTCAGACAGGGGGCAAAGCTTTCTTT. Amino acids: CSVQTGGKAFF.

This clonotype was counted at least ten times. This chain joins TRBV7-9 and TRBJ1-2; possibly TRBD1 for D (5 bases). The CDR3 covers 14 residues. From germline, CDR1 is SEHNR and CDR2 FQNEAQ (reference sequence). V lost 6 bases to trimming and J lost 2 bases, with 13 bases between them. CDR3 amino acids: CASSSGTENYGYTF. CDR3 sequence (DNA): TGTGCCAGCAGTTCCGGGACGGAGAACTATGGCTACACCTTC.

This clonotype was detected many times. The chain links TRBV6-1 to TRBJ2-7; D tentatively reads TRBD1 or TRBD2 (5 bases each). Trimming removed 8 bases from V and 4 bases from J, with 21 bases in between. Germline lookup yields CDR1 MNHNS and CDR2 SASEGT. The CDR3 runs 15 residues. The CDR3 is CASQLGPGPQYEQYF. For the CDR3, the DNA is TGTGCCAGCCAACTTGGACCGGGGCCGCAGTACGAGCAGTACTTC.

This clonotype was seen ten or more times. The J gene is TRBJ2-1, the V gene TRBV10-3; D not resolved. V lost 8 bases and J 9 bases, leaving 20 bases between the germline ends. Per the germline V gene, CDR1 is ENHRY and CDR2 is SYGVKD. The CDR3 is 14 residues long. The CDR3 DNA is TGTGCCATCGGTAGTGGGTTAGGTGATGGTGAGCAGTTCTTC. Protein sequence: CAIGSGLGDGEQFF.

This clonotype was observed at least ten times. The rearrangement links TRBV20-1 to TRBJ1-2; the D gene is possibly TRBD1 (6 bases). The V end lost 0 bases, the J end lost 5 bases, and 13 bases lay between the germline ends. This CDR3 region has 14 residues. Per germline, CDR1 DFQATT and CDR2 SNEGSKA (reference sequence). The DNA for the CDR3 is TGCAGTGCTAGAGATTACCGGGACATGTATGGCTACACCTTC. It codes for CSARDYRDMYGYTF.

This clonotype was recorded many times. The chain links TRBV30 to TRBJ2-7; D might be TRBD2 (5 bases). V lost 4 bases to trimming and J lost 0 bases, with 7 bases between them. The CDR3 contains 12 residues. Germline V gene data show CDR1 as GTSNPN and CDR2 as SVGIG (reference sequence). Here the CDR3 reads CAWTGSSYEQYF. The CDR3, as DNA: TGTGCCTGGACGGGGAGCTCCTACGAGCAGTACTTC. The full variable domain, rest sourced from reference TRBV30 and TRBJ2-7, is SQTIHQWPATLVQPVGSPLSLECTVEGTSNPNLYWYRQAAGRGLQLLFYSVGIGQISSEVPQNLSASRPQDRQFILSSKKLLLSDSGFYLCAWTGSSYEQYFGPGTRLTVT.

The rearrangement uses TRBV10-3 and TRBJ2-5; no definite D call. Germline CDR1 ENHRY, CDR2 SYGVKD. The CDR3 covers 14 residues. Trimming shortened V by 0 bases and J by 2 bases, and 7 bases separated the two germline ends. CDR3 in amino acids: CAISESTAQETQYF. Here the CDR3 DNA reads TGTGCCATCAGTGAGTCGACGGCACAAGAGACCCAGTACTTC.

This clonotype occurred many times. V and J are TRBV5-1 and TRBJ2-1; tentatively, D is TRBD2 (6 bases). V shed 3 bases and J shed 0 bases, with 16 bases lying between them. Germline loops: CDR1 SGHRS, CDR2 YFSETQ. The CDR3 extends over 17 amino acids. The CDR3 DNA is TGCGCCAGCAGCTCAACTGTGGCGGGGAGCTCCTACAATGAGCAGTTCTTC. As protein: CASSSTVAGSSYNEQFF. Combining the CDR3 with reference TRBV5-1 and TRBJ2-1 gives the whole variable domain KAGVTQTPRYLIKTRGQQVTLSCSPISGHRSVSWYQQTPGQGLQFLFEYFSETQRNKGNFPGRFSGRQFSNSRSEMNVSTLELGDSALYLCASSSTVAGSSYNEQFFGPGTRLTVL.

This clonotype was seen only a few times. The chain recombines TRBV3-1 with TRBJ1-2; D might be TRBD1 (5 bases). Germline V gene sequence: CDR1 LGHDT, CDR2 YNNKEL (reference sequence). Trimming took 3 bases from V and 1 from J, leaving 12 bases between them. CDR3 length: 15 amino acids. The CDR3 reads CASSQNGGVNYGYTF. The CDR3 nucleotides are TGTGCCAGCAGCCAGAATGGAGGGGTTAACTATGGCTACACCTTC.

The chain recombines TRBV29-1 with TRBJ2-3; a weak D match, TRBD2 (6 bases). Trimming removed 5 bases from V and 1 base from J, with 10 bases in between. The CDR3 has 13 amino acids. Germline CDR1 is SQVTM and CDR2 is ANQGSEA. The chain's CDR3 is CSVRSGGTDTQYF. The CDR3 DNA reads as TGCAGCGTTCGTAGCGGAGGCACAGATACGCAGTATTTT.

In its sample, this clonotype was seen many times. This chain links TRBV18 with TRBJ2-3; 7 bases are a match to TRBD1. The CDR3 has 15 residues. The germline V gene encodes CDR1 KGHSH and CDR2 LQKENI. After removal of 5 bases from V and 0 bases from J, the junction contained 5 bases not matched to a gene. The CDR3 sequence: CASSDTGASTDTQYF. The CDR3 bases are TGTGCCAGCTCAGACACAGGGGCTAGCACAGATACGCAGTATTTT.

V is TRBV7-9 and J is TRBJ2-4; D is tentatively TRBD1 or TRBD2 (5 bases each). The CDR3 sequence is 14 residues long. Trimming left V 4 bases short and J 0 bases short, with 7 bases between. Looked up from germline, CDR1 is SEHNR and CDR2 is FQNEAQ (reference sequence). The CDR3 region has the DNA TGTGCCAGCAGCTCCGGGACAGCCAAAAACATTCAGTACTTC. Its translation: CASSSGTAKNIQYF.

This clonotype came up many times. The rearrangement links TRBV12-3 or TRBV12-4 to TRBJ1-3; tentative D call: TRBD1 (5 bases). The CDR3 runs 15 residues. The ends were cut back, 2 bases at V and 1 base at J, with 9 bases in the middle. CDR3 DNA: TGTGCCAGCAGTTTATTGGGGGTTTCTGGAAACACCATATATTTT. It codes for CASSLLGVSGNTIYF.

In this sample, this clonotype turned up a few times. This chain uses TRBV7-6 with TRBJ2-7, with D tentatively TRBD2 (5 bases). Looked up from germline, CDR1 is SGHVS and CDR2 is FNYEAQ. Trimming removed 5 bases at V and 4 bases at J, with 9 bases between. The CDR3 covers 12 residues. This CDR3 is CASSNRGYEQYF. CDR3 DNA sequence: TGTGCCAGCAGCAATCGAGGGTACGAGCAGTACTTC.

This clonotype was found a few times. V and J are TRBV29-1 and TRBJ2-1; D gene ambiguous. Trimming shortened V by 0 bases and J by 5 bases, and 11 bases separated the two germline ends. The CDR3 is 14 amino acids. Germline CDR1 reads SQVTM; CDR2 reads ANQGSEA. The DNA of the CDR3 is TGCAGCGTTGAAGATAGGTTTAGGAACAATGAGCAGTTCTTC. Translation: CSVEDRFRNNEQFF.

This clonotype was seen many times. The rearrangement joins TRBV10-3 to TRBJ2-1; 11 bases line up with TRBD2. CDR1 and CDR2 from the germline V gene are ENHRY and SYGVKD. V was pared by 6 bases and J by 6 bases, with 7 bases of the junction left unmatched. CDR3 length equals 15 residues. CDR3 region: CAISLGLAGANEQFF. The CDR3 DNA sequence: TGTGCCATCAGCCTCGGACTAGCGGGCGCCAATGAGCAGTTCTTC.

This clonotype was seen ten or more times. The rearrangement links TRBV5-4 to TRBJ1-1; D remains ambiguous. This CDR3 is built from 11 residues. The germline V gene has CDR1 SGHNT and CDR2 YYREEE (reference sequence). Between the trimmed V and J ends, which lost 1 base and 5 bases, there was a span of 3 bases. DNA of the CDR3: TGTGCCAGCAGCTTGCGGACTGAAGCTTTCTTT. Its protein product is CASSLRTEAFF.

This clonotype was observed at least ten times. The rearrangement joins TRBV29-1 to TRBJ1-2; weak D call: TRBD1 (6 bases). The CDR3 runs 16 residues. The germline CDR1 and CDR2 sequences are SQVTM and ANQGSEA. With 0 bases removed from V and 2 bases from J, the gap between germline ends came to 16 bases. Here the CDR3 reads CSVEDYGQNTNYGYTF. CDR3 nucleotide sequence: TGCAGCGTTGAAGATTATGGACAGAACACCAACTATGGCTACACCTTC.

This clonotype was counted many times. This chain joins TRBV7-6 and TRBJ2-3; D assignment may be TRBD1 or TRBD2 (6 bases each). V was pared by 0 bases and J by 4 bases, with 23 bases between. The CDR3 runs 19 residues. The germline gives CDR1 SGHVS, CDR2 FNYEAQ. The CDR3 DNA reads TGTGCCAGCAGCTTAGCGTCATTTCGGACATACGGGGGCCCAGATACGCAGTATTTT. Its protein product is CASSLASFRTYGGPDTQYF.

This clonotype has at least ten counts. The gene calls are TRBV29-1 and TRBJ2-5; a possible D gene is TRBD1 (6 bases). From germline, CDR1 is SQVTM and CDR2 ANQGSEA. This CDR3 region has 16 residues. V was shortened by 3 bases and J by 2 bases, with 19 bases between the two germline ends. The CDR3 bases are TGCAGCGTTGATGGGGGCGGAGGACGAATGCAAGAGACCCAGTACTTC. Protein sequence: CSVDGGGGRMQETQYF.

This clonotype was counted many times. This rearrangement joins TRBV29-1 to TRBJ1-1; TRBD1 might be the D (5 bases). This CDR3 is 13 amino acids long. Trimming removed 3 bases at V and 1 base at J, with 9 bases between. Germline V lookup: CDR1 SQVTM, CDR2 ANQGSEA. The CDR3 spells CSVEDGQNTEAFF. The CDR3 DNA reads TGCAGCGTTGAGGACGGACAGAACACTGAAGCTTTCTTT.

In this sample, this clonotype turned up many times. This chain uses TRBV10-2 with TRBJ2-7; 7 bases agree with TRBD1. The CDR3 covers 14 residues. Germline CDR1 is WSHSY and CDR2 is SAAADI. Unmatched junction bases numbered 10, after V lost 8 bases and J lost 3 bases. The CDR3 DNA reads TGCGCCAGCCAGAGGGGCCAGGGGGTCTACGAGCAGTACTTC. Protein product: CASQRGQGVYEQYF.

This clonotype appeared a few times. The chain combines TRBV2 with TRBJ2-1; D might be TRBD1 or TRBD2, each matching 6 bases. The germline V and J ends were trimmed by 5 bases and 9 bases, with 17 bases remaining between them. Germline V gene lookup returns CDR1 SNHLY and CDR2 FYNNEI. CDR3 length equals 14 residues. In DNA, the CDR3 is TGTGCCAGCAGTAAGGGGGGACCGGAGGGTGAGCAGTTCTTC. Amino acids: CASSKGGPEGEQFF.

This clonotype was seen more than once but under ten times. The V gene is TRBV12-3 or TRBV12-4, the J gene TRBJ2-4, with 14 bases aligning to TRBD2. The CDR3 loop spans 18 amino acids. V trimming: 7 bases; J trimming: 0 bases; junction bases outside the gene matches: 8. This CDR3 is CASIQTSGGARAKNIQYF. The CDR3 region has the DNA TGTGCCAGCATACAGACTAGCGGGGGGGCCAGAGCCAAAAACATTCAGTACTTC.

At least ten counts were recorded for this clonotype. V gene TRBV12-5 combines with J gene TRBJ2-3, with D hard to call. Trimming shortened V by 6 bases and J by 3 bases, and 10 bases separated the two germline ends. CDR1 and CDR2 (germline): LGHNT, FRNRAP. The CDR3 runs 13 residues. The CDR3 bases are TGTGCTAGTGGGGCATCCGGGACAGATACGCAGTATTTT. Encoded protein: CASGASGTDTQYF. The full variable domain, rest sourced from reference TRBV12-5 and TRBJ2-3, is DARVTQTPRHKVTEMGQEVTMRCQPILGHNTVFWYRQTMMQGLELLAYFRNRAPLDDSGMPKDRFSAEMPDATLATLKIQPSEPRDSAVYFCASGASGTDTQYFGPGTRLTVL.